Following are 31 T cell receptor beta chains from one sample sequenced in a study of T cell repertoires in cytomegalovirus infection. Their recognized antigens are unknown. Each CDR3 protein gets one entry after TCRdb re-called the reads with MiXCR. The table lists about a million distinct CDR3 sequences, approximately 30% of them singletons. The sequencing here drew on cultured CD8+ T cells from PBMCs, taken from culture after CMV antigen stimulation. The receptor set was obtained from a human donor in good health (CMV status not recorded). Some clones in this sample may be carry-over from other donors' samples.

This clonotype was seen more than once but under ten times. The chain links TRBV12-3 or TRBV12-4 to TRBJ2-1, with 7 nucleotides matching TRBD2. The CDR3 spans 16 residues. Losses at the gene ends were 7 bases for V and 2 bases for J; bases not matched to a gene: 11. Here the CDR3 reads CASMPGRGWAYNEQFF. The CDR3 DNA is TGTGCCAGCATGCCCGGGCGGGGGTGGGCCTACAATGAGCAGTTCTTC.

Only a few counts were recorded for this clonotype. The chain employs TRBV6-1 and TRBJ1-4; D remains ambiguous. From germline, CDR1 is MNHNS and CDR2 SASEGT. V lost 1 base to trimming and J lost 6 bases, with 3 bases between them. This CDR3 spans 12 amino acids. As DNA, the CDR3 is TGTGCCAGCAGTGAAGTTTATGAAAAACTGTTTTTT. As protein: CASSEVYEKLFF.

V gene TRBV5-4 combines with J gene TRBJ1-1; 8 nucleotides line up with TRBD1. The CDR3 extends over 14 amino acids. Looked up from germline, CDR1 is SGHNT and CDR2 is YYREEE (reference sequence). The ends lost 3 bases at V and 7 bases at J; junction bases unmatched: 8. The CDR3 loop is CASSSTGELDEAFF. The CDR3, as DNA: TGTGCCAGCAGCTCGACAGGGGAGTTAGATGAAGCTTTCTTT.

This clonotype was detected only a few times. The chain recombines TRBV14 with TRBJ2-1; possible D gene TRBD2, 6 bases. Germline CDR1 is SGHDN and CDR2 is FVKESK. Trimming took 3 bases from V and 3 from J, leaving 21 bases between them. CDR3 length: 18 amino acids. CDR3 sequence (DNA): TGTGCCAGCAGCCAGGGACTTCGCTCCCCAAGTTACTACAATGAGCAGTTCTTC. It specifies CASSQGLRSPSYYNEQFF. Combining the CDR3 with reference TRBV14 and TRBJ2-1 gives the whole variable domain EAGVTQFPSHSVIEKGQTVTLRCDPISGHDNLYWYRRVMGKEIKFLLHFVKESKQDESGMPNNRFLAERTGGTYSTLKVQPAELEDSGVYFCASSQGLRSPSYYNEQFFGPGTRLTVL.

The sample holds a few counts of this clonotype. V gene TRBV12-3 or TRBV12-4 combines with J gene TRBJ2-1; D call uncertain. The CDR3 length is 12 residues. V lost 8 bases and J lost 6, with 11 bases in between. The CDR3 here is CASLNPLNEQFF. The CDR3 bases are TGTGCCAGCTTGAACCCGCTCAATGAGCAGTTCTTC.

This clonotype was seen only once. Possible read error: a much larger clone is one base away. The chain employs TRBV10-3 and TRBJ2-4, with TRBD2 matching over 7 bases. This CDR3 contains 16 residues. With 7 bases clipped from V and 2 bases from J, the junction kept 11 bases outside the gene matches. Germline V gives CDR1 ENHRY, CDR2 SYGVKD. In DNA, the CDR3 is TGTGCCATCAACATGACTAAGCGGGGTTCCAAAAACATTCAGTACTTC. Protein: CAINMTKRGSKNIQYF.

This clonotype appeared a single time. V is TRBV19 and J is TRBJ1-2, with a possible D match to TRBD1 (6 bases). The CDR3 runs to 18 residues. Germline CDR1 reads LNHDA; CDR2 reads SQIVND (reference sequence). Trimming pared 3 bases from V and 2 bases from J, leaving 22 bases between. This chain's CDR3 is CASSILGEGDHSNYGYTF. Written as DNA, the CDR3 is TGTGCCAGTAGTATCCTTGGGGAGGGGGACCATTCCAACTATGGCTACACCTTC.

In its sample, this clonotype was seen many times. J is TRBJ2-3 and V is TRBV7-2, with 10 bases lining up with TRBD2. The germline V gene has CDR1 SGHTA and CDR2 FQGNSA. This CDR3 contains 16 residues. The ends lost 4 bases at V and 1 base at J; junction bases unmatched: 5. CDR3: CASSSSGTSGTDTQYF. The CDR3 DNA sequence: TGTGCCAGCAGCTCCTCCGGGACTAGCGGCACAGATACGCAGTATTTT.

The rearrangement links TRBV2 to TRBJ2-1, with TRBD2 as a possible D gene (5 bases). With 8 bases removed from V and 8 bases from J, the gap between germline ends came to 19 bases. Per the germline V gene, CDR1 is SNHLY and CDR2 is FYNNEI. CDR3 length: 14 amino acids. The CDR3: CASEGSEIEDEQFF. The CDR3 DNA sequence: TGTGCCAGCGAAGGTAGCGAGATTGAGGATGAGCAGTTCTTC.

The rearrangement joins TRBV5-5 to TRBJ2-2; D might be TRBD1 (5 bases). Between the trimmed V and J ends, which lost 0 bases and 6 bases, there was a span of 15 bases. Germline CDR1 reads SGHKS; CDR2 reads YYEKEE (reference sequence). The CDR3 has 16 amino acids. The CDR3 sequence is CASSLGQGVWAGELFF. The CDR3 DNA sequence: TGTGCCAGCAGCTTGGGGCAGGGCGTATGGGCCGGGGAGCTGTTTTTT.

This clonotype appeared a few times. V is TRBV20-1 and J is TRBJ1-6, with D unresolved. The germline V and J ends were trimmed by 6 bases and 3 bases, with 18 bases remaining between them. Germline V lookup: CDR1 DFQATT, CDR2 SNEGSKA (reference sequence). The CDR3 totals 16 residues. CDR3 in DNA: TGCAGTGCATTAATCTGGGTACCCGGCTATAATTCACCCCTCCACTTT. This gives the protein CSALIWVPGYNSPLHF.

This clonotype was seen ten or more times. V usage is TRBV7-2 and J usage is TRBJ2-7, with D unclear. Germline V gives CDR1 SGHTA, CDR2 FQGNSA. V gave up 1 base and J gave up 1 base, with 11 bases separating them. The CDR3 runs to 15 residues. The CDR3 spells CASSLGQSVSYEQYF. The DNA of the CDR3 is TGTGCCAGCAGCTTAGGGCAGAGCGTATCCTACGAGCAGTACTTC.

The chain is built from TRBV14 and TRBJ1-1, with 9 positions matching TRBD1. Germline-derived CDR1 and CDR2 are SGHDN and FVKESK. Trimming took 5 bases from V and 4 from J; bases not matched to a gene: 5. The length of the CDR3 is 14 residues. In nucleotides, the CDR3 is TGTGCCAGCAGCACAGGGGGCAGGGTCACTGAAGCTTTCTTT. Translating it yields CASSTGGRVTEAFF.

This clonotype has a handful of counts. The chain is built from TRBV7-9 and TRBJ2-5, with 10 bases fitting TRBD2. From germline, CDR1 is SEHNR and CDR2 FQNEAQ (reference sequence). The CDR3 is 15 amino acids. V shed 2 bases, J shed 3 bases, and the junction held 3 bases outside the gene matches. The CDR3 coding sequence is TGTGCCAGCAGCTTATTTACTAGCGGGGAAGAGACCCAGTACTTC. It codes for CASSLFTSGEETQYF.

The chain recombines TRBV6-8 with TRBJ2-7; tentatively, D is TRBD1 (5 bases). Germline CDR1 is MNHGY and CDR2 is SAAAGT. The CDR3 covers 17 residues. Trimming shortened V by 2 bases and J by 2 bases, and 19 bases separated the two germline ends. The CDR3 reads CASSYLVNTTDTYEQYV. The CDR3 nucleotides are TGTGCCAGCAGTTACCTAGTAAATACGACAGATACCTACGAGCAGTACGTC.

The V gene is TRBV7-4, the J gene TRBJ1-4; weak D call: TRBD1 (5 bases). This CDR3 is built from 18 residues. V gave up 1 base and J gave up 3 bases, with 18 bases separating them. Germline CDR1 reads SGHVT; CDR2 reads SQSDAQ. The CDR3 DNA is TGTGCCAGCAGCTTAGGTTGGGACCAAGCGGGTTCTAATGAAAAACTGTTTTTT. Its translation: CASSLGWDQAGSNEKLFF.

This clonotype was seen many times. The J gene is TRBJ1-5, the V gene TRBV12-3 or TRBV12-4; no clear D gene. V shed 1 base and J shed 3 bases, with 13 bases lying between them. The CDR3 is made up of 16 amino acids. In nucleotides, the CDR3 is TGTGCCAGCAGTTTAGGGCCGGTGGGTTCCAATCAGCCCCAGCATTTT. Protein sequence: CASSLGPVGSNQPQHF.

This clonotype was seen repeatedly, ten times or more. The CDR3: CATEGQNTEAFF. The CDR3, as DNA: TGTGCCACCGAGGGGCAGAACACTGAAGCTTTCTTT. J is TRBJ1-1 and V is TRBV6-1, with D tentatively TRBD1 (5 bases). There are 12 residues in the CDR3. The ends were cut back, 10 bases at V and 1 base at J, with 10 bases in the middle. Germline-derived CDR1 and CDR2 are MNHNS and SASEGT.

This clonotype was detected a few times. The CDR3 DNA reads as TGTGCCAGCAGTCGACAGGGGTGGACTGAAGCTTTCTTT. Protein sequence: CASSRQGWTEAFF. The chain combines TRBV6-5 with TRBJ1-1, with 8 bases that match TRBD1. Germline CDR1 and CDR2: MNHEY and SVGAGI. After removal of 5 bases from V and 5 bases from J, the junction contained 4 bases not matched to a gene. CDR3 length equals 13 residues.

This clonotype was counted between two and nine times. The chain carries TRBV7-9 and TRBJ1-5; tentative D call: TRBD1 (6 bases). Germline V CDR1 and CDR2: SEHNR, FQNEAQ (reference sequence). V was pared by 4 bases and J by 5 bases, with 15 bases between. This CDR3 comprises 15 residues. The CDR3 is CASSSLDSPDQPQHF. CDR3 nucleotide sequence: TGTGCCAGCAGCTCGTTGGACAGCCCGGATCAGCCCCAGCATTTT.

This clonotype turned up a few times. The chain links TRBV19 to TRBJ1-6, with TRBD1 matching over 10 bases. The trim removed 6 bases at V and 3 bases at J, leaving 23 bases unmatched. CDR3 length equals 22 residues. Looked up from germline, CDR1 is LNHDA and CDR2 is SQIVND (reference sequence). The CDR3 protein is CASSSGTGESVVESFYNSPLHF. CDR3 DNA: TGTGCCAGTAGCTCCGGGACAGGGGAGAGCGTGGTGGAGTCTTTCTATAATTCACCCCTCCACTTT.

The count of this clonotype is one. The CDR3, as DNA: TGTGCCAGCAGTTTAGGTCTGGTACACACCTTC. It encodes CASSLGLVHTF. The chain uses TRBV12-3 or TRBV12-4 and TRBJ1-2; D gene unclear. Trimming removed 1 base from V and 12 bases from J, with 9 bases in between. This CDR3 contains 11 residues.

This clonotype was detected a few times. This sequence joins TRBV28 and TRBJ2-3; D unresolved. The V gene lost 5 bases and the J gene lost 1 base, with 10 bases spanning the gap. Germline V CDR1 and CDR2: MDHEN, SYDVKM. The CDR3 loop spans 14 amino acids. Here the CDR3 DNA reads TGTGCCAGCAGTACCCGAAGAGGCACAGATACGCAGTATTTT. It codes for CASSTRRGTDTQYF.

This chain's CDR3 is CASSSPRLGTGELFF. DNA of the CDR3: TGTGCCAGCAGCTCCCCTAGGTTGGGCACCGGGGAGCTGTTTTTT. The chain employs TRBV27 and TRBJ2-2; D is unresolved. The germline V gene has CDR1 MNHEY and CDR2 SMNVEV (reference sequence). V gave up 6 bases and J gave up 4 bases, with 15 bases separating them. The CDR3 consists of 15 residues.

The chain uses TRBV7-2 and TRBJ2-3; a weak D match, TRBD2 (5 bases). The CDR3 is 12 amino acids. CDR1 and CDR2 (germline): SGHTA, FQGNSA. V was trimmed by 1 base and J by 8 bases, leaving 7 bases between them. DNA for the CDR3: TGTGCCAGCAGCTTAGTAGAGGGTACGCAGTATTTT. It translates to CASSLVEGTQYF.

V gene TRBV11-1 combines with J gene TRBJ1-2, with a possible D match to TRBD1 (6 bases). Trimming took 4 bases from V and 4 from J, leaving 13 bases between them. The CDR3 extends over 14 amino acids. CDR1 and CDR2 (germline): SGHAT, FQDESV (reference sequence). The CDR3 spells CASSSGGVLYGYTF. The CDR3 bases are TGTGCCAGCAGCTCCGGGGGCGTGCTCTATGGCTACACCTTC.

The table lists this clonotype with a few counts. The rearrangement links TRBV20-1 to TRBJ1-2; no firm D call. This CDR3 region has 12 residues. Per the germline V gene, CDR1 is DFQATT and CDR2 is SNEGSKA (reference sequence). Trimming pared 6 bases from V and 3 bases from J, leaving 11 bases between. The DNA for the CDR3 is TGCAGTGCCCCCCTCTTGGACTATGGCTACACCTTC. Translated: CSAPLLDYGYTF.

The chain links TRBV9 to TRBJ1-4, with TRBD1 matching 9 bases. The germline gives CDR1 SGDLS, CDR2 YYNGEE. CDR3 length equals 15 residues. V lost 2 bases, J lost 6 bases, and 5 bases stayed unmatched. Here the CDR3 DNA reads TGTGCCAGCAGCGTTAGGACAGGGGAGTATGAAAAACTGTTTTTT. Its translation is CASSVRTGEYEKLFF.

The rearrangement uses TRBV7-2 and TRBJ1-1; no firm D call. The CDR3 runs 16 residues. Looked up from germline, CDR1 is SGHTA and CDR2 is FQGNSA. The ends were cut back, 1 base at V and 1 base at J, with 13 bases in the middle. DNA of the CDR3: TGTGCCAGCAGCTTAGAATCTGGCTCTCCGAACACTGAAGCTTTCTTT. Translation gives CASSLESGSPNTEAFF.

To note about this clonotype: Compared with germline, one end of the junction differs, possibly owing to a read error. The V call is TRBV7-7, the J call TRBJ2-7; a possible D gene is TRBD2 (5 bases). The CDR3 sequence is 13 residues long. From germline, CDR1 is SSHAT and CDR2 FNYEAQ (reference sequence). CDR3 sequence reads: CASSPGLGYEQYF. The CDR3 nucleotides are TGTGCTAGCAGCCCGGGGTTGGGTTACGAGCAGTACTTC.

This clonotype appeared many times. The chain recombines TRBV7-8 with TRBJ2-7; 9 bases agree with TRBD1. J lost 4 bases, V lost 6 bases, and 4 bases had no gene match. The germline V gene encodes CDR1 SGHVS and CDR2 FQNEAQ. The CDR3 has 13 residues. CDR3 loop: CASRRGQGYEQYF. For the CDR3, the DNA is TGTGCCAGCAGACGTGGACAGGGGTACGAGCAGTACTTC.